These 27 T cell receptor beta chains originate from one sample sequenced in a study of response to subunit inactivated influenza vaccine. TCRdb fed the RT-PCR reads into MiXCR, producing one record per CDR3 protein. The table records around 750,000 distinct CDR3 sequences, around 21% of them present only once. The sequencing used PBMCs from blood, collected around 5 days after vaccination. The receptors were sampled from a man aged 50-59 years who received an inactivated influenza vaccine.

This clonotype was picked up a small number of times. The chain couples TRBV20-1 to TRBJ2-1; 8 bases are a match to TRBD2. Germline V gives CDR1 DFQATT, CDR2 SNEGSKA (reference sequence). The CDR3 length is 15 residues. V shed 3 bases and J 9 bases; nucleotides not matched to a gene: 13. The CDR3 DNA is TGCAGTGCTAGCGTCGCCACTAGCGGCGTGGGTGAGCAGTTCTTC. This codes for CSASVATSGVGEQFF.

This sequence joins TRBV7-2 and TRBJ2-1, with D possibly matching TRBD1 (7 bases). The V gene's germline CDR1 is SGHTA and CDR2 FQGNSA. V lost 2 bases and J lost 2, with 10 bases in between. The CDR3 consists of 15 residues. The CDR3 nucleotides read TGTGCCAGCAGCTTACGCAGGGGGGCCTACAATGAGCAGTTCTTC. Protein sequence: CASSLRRGAYNEQFF. Using reference TRBV7-2 and TRBJ2-1 for the parts outside the CDR3, the full variable domain is GAGVSQSPSNKVTEKGKDVELRCDPISGHTALYWYRQSLGQGLEFLIYFQGNSAPDKSGLPSDRFSAERTGGSVSTLTIQRTQQEDSAVYLCASSLRRGAYNEQFFGPGTRLTVL.

This clonotype was picked up a small number of times. The gene calls are TRBV5-1 and TRBJ2-2, with TRBD1 matching over 7 bases. The germline CDR1 and CDR2 sequences are SGHRS and YFSETQ. J gave up 9 bases and V 5 bases, and 13 bases lay outside the gene matches. This CDR3 is 15 amino acids long. The CDR3 DNA reads as TGCGCCAGCAGTCCCAGACAGGGCGCCTATCGGGAGCTGTTTTTT. Amino acid sequence: CASSPRQGAYRELFF.

This clonotype was found a few times. The chain couples TRBV4-2 to TRBJ2-5; maybe TRBD2 (5 bases). The V end lost 0 bases, the J end lost 4 bases, and 15 bases lay between the germline ends. The germline V gene encodes CDR1 LGHNA and CDR2 YNFKEQ. The CDR3 runs 16 residues. The CDR3 nucleotides read TGTGCCAGCAGCCAAGATCGTGGGCGGGTGGGAGAGACCCAGTACTTC. Encoded protein: CASSQDRGRVGETQYF.

This clonotype was counted between two and nine times. The chain has TRBV29-1 and TRBJ2-7; 7 nucleotides line up with TRBD2. V lost 6 bases and J lost 1; bases outside the gene matches: 9. Germline CDR1 reads SQVTM; CDR2 reads ANQGSEA. The length of the CDR3 is 14 residues. CDR3 DNA sequence: TGCAGCGTACAAGAACGGGGAGGGTCCTACGAGCAGTACTTC. It codes for CSVQERGGSYEQYF.

The rearrangement joins TRBV28 to TRBJ1-5, with TRBD1 as a possible D gene (5 bases). Germline V gene lookup returns CDR1 MDHEN and CDR2 SYDVKM. The CDR3 runs to 16 residues. V was clipped by 3 bases and J by 2 bases, with 14 bases between them. The CDR3 here is CASSFLRQMGNQPQHF. CDR3 nucleotides: TGTGCCAGCAGTTTTTTAAGACAGATGGGCAATCAGCCCCAGCATTTT.

This clonotype has at least ten counts. The chain carries TRBV29-1 and TRBJ2-2; 7 bases agree with TRBD1. V lost 4 bases and J lost 3; bases outside the gene matches: 8. CDR1 and CDR2 (germline): SQVTM, ANQGSEA. The CDR3 covers 15 residues. This CDR3 is CSVGIGGEDTGELFF. In DNA, the CDR3 is TGCAGCGTTGGGATAGGGGGCGAGGACACCGGGGAGCTGTTTTTT.

The chain joins TRBV14 to TRBJ1-2; D gene unclear. The CDR3 has 17 amino acids. V shed 0 bases and J shed 8 bases, with 22 bases lying between them. Per the germline V gene, CDR1 is SGHDN and CDR2 is FVKESK. The CDR3 reads CASSQDPGMDEGGGYTF. The CDR3 coding sequence is TGTGCCAGCAGCCAAGATCCCGGTATGGACGAAGGCGGCGGCTACACCTTC.

Of note for this clonotype: One end of the junction fails to match germline, which may point to a read error. The chain couples TRBV4-1 to TRBJ2-7; D is unclear. Germline V gives CDR1 MGHRA, CDR2 YSYEKL. The CDR3 is 13 amino acids. CDR3 DNA: TGCGCCAGCAGCCAAGATATGGGTTTCGCGCCGTGCTTC. This gives the protein CASSQDMGFAPCF.

This clonotype came up a few times. The chain combines TRBV12-3 or TRBV12-4 with TRBJ1-1; maybe TRBD1 (6 bases). The CDR3 is 14 amino acids. V lost 6 bases to trimming and J lost 4 bases, with 15 bases between them. CDR3 residues: CASSRDTLSTEAFF. CDR3 nucleotides: TGTGCCAGCAGCAGGGACACTTTAAGCACTGAAGCTTTCTTT.

V is TRBV7-9 and J is TRBJ2-7; D call uncertain. The germline gives CDR1 SEHNR, CDR2 FQNEAQ (reference sequence). With 6 bases removed from V and 3 bases from J, the gap between germline ends came to 12 bases. CDR3 size: 13 residues. The CDR3 spells CASRQNSGYEQYF. CDR3 nucleotide sequence: TGTGCCAGCAGACAGAACAGTGGCTACGAGCAGTACTTC.

The chain links TRBV14 to TRBJ2-3; 8 bases are shared with TRBD2. V was clipped by 1 base and J by 6 bases; unmatched bases: 6. Germline values: CDR1 SGHDN, CDR2 FVKESK. The CDR3 totals 15 residues. The CDR3 loop reads CASSQGTGGPDTQYF. Here the CDR3 DNA reads TGTGCCAGCAGCCAAGGAACGGGAGGGCCTGATACGCAGTATTTT.

Only a few counts were recorded for this clonotype. The chain combines TRBV5-1 with TRBJ1-1; unclear D gene. The germline V gene encodes CDR1 SGHRS and CDR2 YFSETQ. The V end lost 0 bases, the J end lost 4 bases, and 7 bases lay between the germline ends. The CDR3 covers 13 residues. The CDR3 loop reads CASSLAPATEAFF. CDR3 nucleotide sequence: TGCGCCAGCAGCTTGGCTCCGGCCACTGAAGCTTTCTTT.

For the CDR3, the DNA is TGTGCCAGCAGCCTCCTAGCGGGAGGGCCTCAAGATACGCAGTATTTT. Its translation: CASSLLAGGPQDTQYF. This chain joins TRBV7-2 and TRBJ2-3; 12 nucleotides agree with TRBD2. The CDR3 is 16 residues long. With V trimmed by 5 bases and J by 5 bases, 8 bases remained unmatched. Looked up from germline, CDR1 is SGHTA and CDR2 is FQGNSA. Filled out from reference TRBV7-2 and TRBJ2-3, the complete variable domain reads GAGVSQSPSNKVTEKGKDVELRCDPISGHTALYWYRQSLGQGLEFLIYFQGNSAPDKSGLPSDRFSAERTGGSVSTLTIQRTQQEDSAVYLCASSLLAGGPQDTQYFGPGTRLTVL.

The V and J genes are TRBV20-1 and TRBJ1-1; the D gene is possibly TRBD1 (6 bases). The CDR3 contains 12 residues. V dropped 1 base and J dropped 10 bases, with 13 bases sitting between them. Germline CDR1 DFQATT, CDR2 SNEGSKA (reference sequence). The CDR3 protein is CSARAFGGRAFF. CDR3 nucleotides: TGCAGTGCTAGAGCGTTCGGGGGGCGAGCTTTCTTT.

This clonotype was seen at least ten times. This CDR3 is CASSQLAGGRSYNEQFF. The CDR3 DNA follows: TGCGCCAGCAGCCAACTAGCGGGGGGTCGGTCCTACAATGAGCAGTTCTTC. The rearrangement links TRBV4-1 to TRBJ2-1; 11 nucleotides agree with TRBD2. V trimming: 2 bases; J trimming: 1 base; junction bases outside the gene matches: 4. The CDR3 consists of 17 residues. CDR1 is MGHRA, CDR2 YSYEKL, per germline.

This clonotype has just a few counts. In DNA form, the CDR3 reads TGCGCCAGCAGCCAAGTTCTGGGTTCCCACGAGCAGTACTTC. This codes for CASSQVLGSHEQYF. The genes are TRBV4-3 and TRBJ2-7; no reliable D call. With 1 base removed from V and 5 bases from J, the gap between germline ends came to 12 bases. Germline V gene data show CDR1 as LGHNA and CDR2 as YSLEER. The CDR3 is made up of 14 amino acids.

The chain joins TRBV6-7 to TRBJ2-1; 10 bases align to TRBD1. TRBV6-7 belongs to the ORF category, with a function that is uncertain. The CDR3 is made up of 15 amino acids. V was clipped by 2 bases and J by 8 bases; unmatched bases: 6. CDR3 coding DNA: TGTGCCAGCAGTTACCCGGGACAGGGGATCCATGAGCAGTTCTTC. Protein product: CASSYPGQGIHEQFF.

The chain recombines TRBV6-2 or TRBV6-3 with TRBJ2-6; D is possibly TRBD1 (5 bases). CDR1 MNHEY and CDR2 SVGEGT come from the germline V gene. Trimming shortened V by 6 bases and J by 1 base, and 13 bases separated the two germline ends. This CDR3 contains 16 residues. CDR3: CASSFRALSGANVLTF. CDR3 nucleotide sequence: TGTGCCAGCAGCTTCAGGGCTTTGTCTGGGGCCAACGTCCTGACTTTC.

The chain carries TRBV15 and TRBJ2-7; D remains ambiguous. Trimming shortened V by 0 bases and J by 0 bases, and 9 bases separated the two germline ends. The CDR3 sequence is 15 residues long. Germline V CDR1 and CDR2: LNHNV, YYDKDF (reference sequence). CDR3 loop: CATSRDRSLSYEQYF. The DNA of the CDR3 is TGTGCCACCAGCAGAGACAGGTCCCTCTCCTACGAGCAGTACTTC. The complete variable domain, with remaining parts taken from reference TRBV15 and TRBJ2-7, reads DAMVIQNPRYQVTQFGKPVTLSCSQTLNHNVMYWYQQKSSQAPKLLFHYYDKDFNNEADTPDNFQSRRPNTSFCFLDIRSPGLGDTAMYLCATSRDRSLSYEQYFGPGTRLTVT.

This clonotype was seen only a few times. The chain joins TRBV11-2 to TRBJ1-1; 8 bases agree with TRBD1. This CDR3 spans 16 amino acids. Germline V CDR1 and CDR2: SGHAT, FQNNGV. Losses at the gene ends were 4 bases for V and 6 bases for J; bases not matched to a gene: 13. The CDR3, as DNA: TGTGCCAGCAGCTCGATCCGGGACAGGCTTGGGGCTGAAGCTTTCTTT. Translation: CASSSIRDRLGAEAFF.

This clonotype came up a few times. The rearrangement uses TRBV5-1 and TRBJ2-7, with 8 bases matching TRBD1. The trim removed 4 bases at V and 3 bases at J, leaving 6 bases unmatched. Germline CDR1 and CDR2: SGHRS and YFSETQ. The CDR3 extends over 14 amino acids. The CDR3 region has the DNA TGCGCCAGCAGCGAGGCTGGACAGGGCTACGAGCAGTACTTC. It yields the protein CASSEAGQGYEQYF.

This clonotype has at least ten counts. The gene calls are TRBV5-1 and TRBJ1-1, with 7 bases aligning to TRBD1. Germline V gene data show CDR1 as SGHRS and CDR2 as YFSETQ. The junction had 9 bases not matched to a gene; V was cut back by 4 bases and J by 12 bases. There are 12 residues in the CDR3. The DNA of the CDR3 is TGCGCCAGCAGCGGGGACAGTCCGATCCCTTTCTTT. This codes for CASSGDSPIPFF.

The sample holds a few counts of this clonotype. The chain carries TRBV12-3 or TRBV12-4 and TRBJ2-3; the D is unclear. This CDR3 is built from 14 residues. The ends were cut back, 2 bases at V and 0 bases at J, with 6 bases in the middle. The CDR3 loop reads CASSLRHSTDTQYF. The CDR3 nucleotides are TGTGCCAGCAGTTTACGGCATAGCACAGATACGCAGTATTTT.

This clonotype came up a few times. The gene calls are TRBV12-3 or TRBV12-4 and TRBJ2-3; a weak D match, TRBD2 (6 bases). The V end was cut by 3 bases, the J end by 6 bases, with 13 bases between. The CDR3 runs to 14 residues. CDR3 sequence: CASSLAGSGDTQYF. The DNA for the CDR3 is TGTGCCAGCAGTTTGGCGGGGAGCGGGGATACGCAGTATTTT.

This clonotype was recorded at least ten times. This chain links TRBV3-1 with TRBJ2-1, with 8 nucleotides matching TRBD2. Trimming cost V 2 bases and J 8 bases; bases outside gene matches: 5. Germline V gene data show CDR1 as LGHDT and CDR2 as YNNKEL (reference sequence). The CDR3 extends over 14 amino acids. The CDR3: CASSQRGLVYEQFF. CDR3 sequence (DNA): TGTGCCAGCAGCCAACGGGGACTAGTATATGAGCAGTTCTTC.

The rearrangement links TRBV4-1 to TRBJ1-6; D call uncertain. V was pared by 2 bases and J by 7 bases, with 6 bases between. From germline, CDR1 is MGHRA and CDR2 YSYEKL. CDR3 length: 13 amino acids. The CDR3 loop is CASSQLGNSPLHF. The CDR3 nucleotides read TGCGCCAGCAGCCAACTTGGGAATTCACCCCTCCACTTT.